Below are 5 T cell receptor beta chains sequenced from a single sample in a study of CD8 T cells in ankylosing spondylitis (dated by TCRdb to about 2017). Study-wide conclusions, independent of this receptor: Blood from ankylosing spondylitis patients appeared to be characterized by a TCR beta motif composed of 7 to 9 highly homologous amino acid variants.

The antigens for these receptors are not known. Library preparation was by 5' RACE. Sequenced on an Illumina HiSeq 2500. TCRdb reworked the public reads: Q25 trimming with fastp, MiXCR clone assembly, productive beta chains retained. Entries are consolidated by CDR3 protein sequence, retaining the most common genes and DNA. This sample holds about 440,000 distinct CDR3 sequences; roughly 18% were observed only once. The ten largest clones take up under 1.2% of the sample. Sample: blood, either unsorted or a sorted T cell fraction (not recorded which). Source of these receptors: a male donor with ankylosing spondylitis.

This chain connects TRBV20-1 to TRBJ2-7; 7 bases are a match to TRBD2. V lost 6 bases to trimming and J lost 7 bases; unmatched junction nucleotides: 18. This CDR3 spans 15 amino acids. Looked up from germline, CDR1 is DFQATT and CDR2 is SNEGSKA (reference sequence). The CDR3 loop reads CSANPTSAKAGEQYF. Here the CDR3 DNA reads TGCAGTGCCAACCCTACTAGCGCCAAAGCCGGAGAGCAGTACTTC.

This chain connects TRBV15 to TRBJ1-5; D uncertain. Trimming removed 0 bases from V and 7 bases from J, with 16 bases in between. The germline V gene has CDR1 LNHNV and CDR2 YYDKDF (reference sequence). This CDR3 region has 16 residues. CDR3 residues: CATSRERASVEQPQHF. CDR3 nucleotides: TGTGCCACCAGCAGAGAACGGGCTTCGGTGGAGCAGCCCCAGCATTTT.

This clonotype was observed a handful of times. This sequence joins TRBV7-9 and TRBJ2-4, with 7 bases aligning to TRBD1. Trimming removed 5 bases from V and 0 bases from J; junction bases left unmatched: 7. Germline lookup yields CDR1 SEHNR and CDR2 FQNEAQ (reference sequence). The CDR3 runs to 16 residues. The CDR3 sequence: CASSPQGVSAKNIQYF. CDR3 sequence (DNA): TGTGCCAGCAGCCCTCAGGGGGTCTCAGCCAAAAACATTCAGTACTTC.

This clonotype was recorded many times. The chain recombines TRBV11-1 with TRBJ2-7; either TRBD1 or TRBD2 may supply D (5 bases each). The CDR3 is 18 amino acids. V lost 5 bases, J lost 2 bases, and 25 bases lay in between. Germline V CDR1 and CDR2: SGHAT, FQDESV (reference sequence). The CDR3 sequence is CASSGTQRSQSAAYEQYF. CDR3 nucleotides: TGTGCCAGCAGCGGGACCCAGCGTAGTCAGAGCGCCGCCTACGAGCAGTACTTC.

Only a few counts were recorded for this clonotype. The rearrangement links TRBV4-1 to TRBJ1-1; 7 positions match TRBD1. Germline assignment: CDR1 MGHRA and CDR2 YSYEKL. With V trimmed by 1 base and J by 5 bases, 13 bases remained unmatched. This CDR3 has 17 residues. CDR3 in amino acids: CASSQAQGYRGGTEAFF. The CDR3 DNA follows: TGCGCCAGCAGCCAAGCACAAGGGTACAGGGGAGGGACTGAAGCTTTCTTT.